These 14 T cell receptor beta chains came from one sample sequenced in a study of radiation and T cells in renal cell carcinoma. Treatment here: 15 Gy SBRT to primary tumor, nephrectomy 4 weeks later. Measured with immunoSEQ multiplex PCR; TCRdb has only the in-frame clones, and not every one. The sample has fewer than 25,000 clones, around 46% seen once; the top ten hold under 20%. Sequencing was performed on tumor tissue, taken from a patient whose treatment included radiotherapy and nephrectomy. These TCRs come from a woman aged 45-59 years with renal cell carcinoma.

The sample holds a few counts of this clone. The rearrangement links TRBV7-2 to TRBJ2-7, with 7 bases aligning to TRBD2. Germline CDR1 reads SGHTA; CDR2 reads FQGNSA. The CDR3 runs to 15 residues. V lost 3 bases and J lost 6; bases outside the gene matches: 11. The CDR3 coding sequence is TGTGCCAGCAGCTTGTATCAGGGTAGGGAGGGCGAGCAGTACTTC. Translation gives CASSLYQGREGEQYF.

This clone has more than one count but fewer than ten. The chain is built from TRBV5-8 and TRBJ1-3; no clear D. Germline V gene data show CDR1 as SGHTS and CDR2 as YDEGEE. CDR3 length: 14 residues. Trimming pared 4 bases from V and 1 base from J, leaving 9 bases between. The CDR3 protein is CASSPRLSGNTIYF. DNA for the CDR3: TGTGCCAGCAGCCCCCGTTTGTCTGGAAACACCATATATTTT.

The chain employs TRBV14 and TRBJ2-5; no clear D gene. CDR3 length equals 13 residues. V was trimmed by 2 bases and J by 4 bases, leaving 8 bases between them. Germline CDR1 reads SGHDN; CDR2 reads FVKESK. The chain's CDR3 is CASSQLRGETQYF. The CDR3 DNA is TGTGCCAGCAGCCAACTCCGAGGAGAGACCCAGTACTTC.

This clone was picked up a small number of times. This chain connects TRBV2 to TRBJ2-2; D possibly corresponds to TRBD2 (5 bases). The CDR3 loop spans 15 amino acids. The ends were cut back, 0 bases at V and 7 bases at J, with 12 bases in the middle. The germline gives CDR1 SNHLY, CDR2 FYNNEI. The CDR3 region is CASSEARAGIGELFF. In DNA form, the CDR3 reads TGTGCCAGCAGTGAAGCGCGGGCCGGTATCGGGGAGCTGTTTTTT.

The gene calls are TRBV9 and TRBJ2-3; TRBD2 aligns across 8 bases. There are 16 residues in the CDR3. Germline lookup yields CDR1 SGDLS and CDR2 YYNGEE. With V trimmed by 3 bases and J by 4 bases, 10 bases remained unmatched. The CDR3 DNA reads TGTGCCAGCAGCGCCGCCCGGGGGGGCCGTCCAGATACGCAGTATTTT. Translation gives CASSAARGGRPDTQYF.

This sequence joins TRBV6-1 and TRBJ1-6; 8 bases fit TRBD1. J lost 10 bases, V lost 4 bases, and 3 bases had no gene match. The germline V gene has CDR1 MNHNS and CDR2 SASEGT. This CDR3 has 13 amino acids. The CDR3 sequence: CASSGQGQSPLHF. The CDR3 nucleotides are TGTGCCAGCAGTGGACAGGGGCAATCACCCCTCCACTTT.

The chain has TRBV14 and TRBJ2-7; no reliable D call. Germline values: CDR1 SGHDN, CDR2 FVKESK. This CDR3 region has 16 residues. Trimming cost V 0 bases and J 3 bases, with 15 bases left between them. Here the CDR3 DNA reads TGTGCCAGCAGCCAAGAGGGTCGGATTCCTTACTACGAGCAGTACTTC. Protein sequence: CASSQEGRIPYYEQYF.

This chain uses TRBV14 with TRBJ1-2, with 7 bases that match TRBD1. CDR3 size: 14 residues. Germline loops: CDR1 SGHDN, CDR2 FVKESK. The V segment lost 3 bases and the J segment 4 bases; nucleotides outside the gene matches: 5. The DNA of the CDR3 is TGTGCCAGCAGCCAGTCTTGGACAGGCTATGGCTACACCTTC. Translating it yields CASSQSWTGYGYTF.

The chain uses TRBV2 and TRBJ1-2; TRBD1 matches at 8 bases. Looked up from germline, CDR1 is SNHLY and CDR2 is FYNNEI. V gave up 2 bases and J gave up 5 bases; unmatched junction bases: 4. This CDR3 comprises 14 residues. The CDR3 spells CASSEPQGAYGYTF. The CDR3 coding sequence is TGTGCCAGCAGTGAACCGCAGGGGGCATATGGCTACACCTTC.

V and J are TRBV5-8 and TRBJ1-1, with a possible D match to TRBD1 (6 bases). Germline lookup yields CDR1 SGHTS and CDR2 YDEGEE. The CDR3 extends over 13 amino acids. The germline V and J ends were trimmed by 4 bases and 5 bases, with 12 bases remaining between them. The CDR3 is CASSRRGATEAFF. The CDR3 DNA follows: TGTGCCAGCAGCCGTAGGGGGGCGACTGAAGCTTTCTTT.

A few counts support this clone. The CDR3: CASSWTGNGYTF. The DNA for the CDR3 is TGTGCCAGCAGCTGGACAGGGAATGGCTACACCTTC. The chain has TRBV5-5 and TRBJ1-2; 8 positions match TRBD1. CDR1 is SGHKS, CDR2 YYEKEE, per germline (reference sequence). J gave up 6 bases and V 3 bases, and 1 base lay outside the gene matches. This CDR3 spans 12 amino acids.

By frequency in the sample, this clone is medium-sized. The V call is TRBV25-1, the J call TRBJ2-5, with D possibly TRBD1 on 5 matching bases. Germline CDR1 and CDR2: MGHDK and SYGVNS. The V gene lost 1 base and the J gene lost 4 bases, with 10 bases spanning the gap. The CDR3 has 14 residues. The CDR3 loop reads CASSESGRVETQYF. The CDR3 DNA sequence: TGTGCCAGCAGTGAATCTGGCAGGGTAGAGACCCAGTACTTC.

The rearrangement links TRBV19 to TRBJ1-2, with TRBD1 matching over 11 bases. The junction had 7 bases not matched to a gene; V was cut back by 3 bases and J by 7 bases. The CDR3 spans 15 residues. Looked up from germline, CDR1 is LNHDA and CDR2 is SQIVND (reference sequence). This CDR3 reads CASSMDRGRVGGYTF. CDR3 nucleotides: TGTGCCAGTAGTATGGACAGGGGGCGCGTTGGTGGCTACACCTTC.

The chain carries TRBV4-1 and TRBJ2-3; 13 bases fit TRBD2. The CDR3 covers 18 residues. Looked up from germline, CDR1 is MGHRA and CDR2 is YSYEKL. J gave up 1 base and V 3 bases, and 7 bases lay outside the gene matches. Here the CDR3 DNA reads TGCGCCAGCAGCCAGAGACCGACTAGCGGGGGGCGCACAGATACGCAGTATTTT. Its protein product is CASSQRPTSGGRTDTQYF.